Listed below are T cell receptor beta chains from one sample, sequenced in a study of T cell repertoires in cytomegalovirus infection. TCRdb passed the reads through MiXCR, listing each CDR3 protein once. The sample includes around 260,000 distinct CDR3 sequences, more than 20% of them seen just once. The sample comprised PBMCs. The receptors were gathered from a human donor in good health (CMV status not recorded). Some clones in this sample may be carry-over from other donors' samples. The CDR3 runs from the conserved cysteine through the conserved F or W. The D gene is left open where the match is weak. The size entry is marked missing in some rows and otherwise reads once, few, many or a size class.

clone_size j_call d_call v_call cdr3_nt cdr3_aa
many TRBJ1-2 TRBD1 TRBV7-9 TGTGCCAGCACCAGAGCCGGGACAGGTGATGGCTACACCTTC CASTRAGTGDGYTF
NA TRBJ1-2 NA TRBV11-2 TGTGCCAGCAGCTTAGCCCCGGATAACTATGGCTACACCTTC CASSLAPDNYGYTF
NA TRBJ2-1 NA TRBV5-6 TGTGCCAGCAGCTCAGGGACGTTTGTCTCCTACAATGAGCAGTTCTTC CASSSGTFVSYNEQFF
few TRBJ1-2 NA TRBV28 TGTGCCAGCAGTCCTCCGGGACAAGGGGGGTATGGCTACACCTTC CASSPPGQGGYGYTF
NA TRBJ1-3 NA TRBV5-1 TGCGCCAGCAGCTTGGTCCTACAGGGATCCGGAAACACCATATATTTT CASSLVLQGSGNTIYF
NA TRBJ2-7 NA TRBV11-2 TGTGCCAGCAGGCCCCTCCGGCAGAAAACTACCTACGAGCAGTACTTC CASRPLRQKTTYEQYF
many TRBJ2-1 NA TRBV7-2 TGTGCCACCCAGAAGAGTTCACTCTTCTATGAGCAGTTCTTC CATQKSSLFYEQFF
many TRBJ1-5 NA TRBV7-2 TGTGCCAGCAGCTTAAGGGACGGTAGCAATCAGCCCCAGCATTTT CASSLRDGSNQPQHF
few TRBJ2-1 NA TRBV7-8 TGTGCCAGCAGCCCCAGGGCGGCCCAAGGGAATGAGCAGTTCTTC CASSPRAAQGNEQFF
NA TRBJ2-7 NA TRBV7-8 TGTGCCAGCAGCTTGGGACGGCCCTCCTACGAGCAGTACTTC CASSLGRPSYEQYF
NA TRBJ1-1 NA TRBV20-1 TGCAGTGCTAAGCAAAGGGATGAAGCTTTCTTT CSAKQRDEAFF
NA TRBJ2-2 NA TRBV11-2 TGTGCCAGCAGCTTAGTTTGGGGCTCCGGGGAGCTGTTTTTT CASSLVWGSGELFF
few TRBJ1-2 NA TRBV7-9 TGTGCCAGCAGCTCACCCGGGGCAGGCCAGGGCTACACCTTC CASSSPGAGQGYTF
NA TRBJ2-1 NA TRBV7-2 TGTGCCAGCAGCTTAGTTTACGCCGATGAGCAGTTCTTC CASSLVYADEQFF
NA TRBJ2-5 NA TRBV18 TGTGCCAGCTCACCCGGACCGGGGGAGACCCAGTACTTC CASSPGPGETQYF
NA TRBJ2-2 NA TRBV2 TGTGCCAGCAGTCTAGGACGGGGAAACACCGGGGAGCTGTTTTTT CASSLGRGNTGELFF
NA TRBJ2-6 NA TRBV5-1 TGCGCCAGCAGCTTGAGGGAAATAGGGGCCAACGTCCTGACTTTC CASSLREIGANVLTF
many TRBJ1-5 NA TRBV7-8 TGTGCCAGCAGCTTACCCGCCGCGGGTCAGCCCCAGCATTTT CASSLPAAGQPQHF
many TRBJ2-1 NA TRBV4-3 TGCGCCAGCAGCCAAGAAGCGGGGAGAGGGGGCAATGAGCAGTTCTTC CASSQEAGRGGNEQFF